Each of the 8 T cell receptor beta chains below was sequenced from the same sample in a study of T-cell memory formation after mild COVID-19. TCRdb itself ran the 5' RACE reads through MiXCR, one entry per CDR3 protein. The data show around 340,000 distinct CDR3 sequences, roughly 13% seen once. Sequencing used PBMCs or a T cell subset sorted from them (not recorded which). The receptors derive from a man younger than 30 who had mild COVID-19 (a few samples of this study predate the infection). Cell type and time point are not known.

V usage is TRBV11-1 and J usage is TRBJ1-1; TRBD1 is a possible D gene (6 bases). The germline V gene encodes CDR1 SGHAT and CDR2 FQDESV (reference sequence). The CDR3 has 14 residues. V was cut by 5 bases and J by 4 bases, with 14 bases left in between. CDR3 DNA sequence: TGTGCCAGCAGCAGACAGGTTGTGGGCACTGAAGCTTTCTTT. Its translation: CASSRQVVGTEAFF.

This clonotype was counted at least ten times. The rearrangement uses TRBV5-1 and TRBJ2-7; unclear D gene. Germline V gene lookup returns CDR1 SGHRS and CDR2 YFSETQ. This CDR3 has 13 residues. Trimming removed 4 bases at V and 3 bases at J, with 11 bases between. The CDR3 nucleotides are TGCGCCAGCAGCCCCCGGACGGTCTACGAGCAGTACTTC. This gives the protein CASSPRTVYEQYF.

This clonotype was seen a single time. The chain is built from TRBV27 and TRBJ2-5; TRBD1 might be the D (7 bases). The CDR3 totals 15 residues. V shed 5 bases and J shed 8 bases, with 21 bases lying between them. Germline V CDR1 and CDR2: MNHEY, SMNVEV (reference sequence). The CDR3 DNA sequence: TGTGCCAGCAGTCTCCGGGCGGGGCAGGGGGTAACCCAGTACTTC. As protein: CASSLRAGQGVTQYF.

This clonotype was counted ten times or more. The rearrangement links TRBV3-1 to TRBJ2-6; D is undetermined. V lost 0 bases and J lost 3, with 12 bases in between. Germline V gene sequence: CDR1 LGHDT, CDR2 YNNKEL (reference sequence). The CDR3 is made up of 17 amino acids. CDR3 residues: CASSQERSGGGANVLTF. DNA of the CDR3: TGTGCCAGCAGCCAAGAGAGGTCGGGTGGTGGGGCCAACGTCCTGACTTTC.

This chain joins TRBV4-2 and TRBJ1-5; no reliable D call. Germline V gene sequence: CDR1 LGHNA, CDR2 YNFKEQ. The CDR3 is 13 amino acids. The V and J ends lost 1 base and 7 bases respectively, with 8 bases between them. The CDR3 loop reads CASSQVSIQPQHF. DNA of the CDR3: TGTGCCAGCAGCCAAGTCTCCATCCAGCCCCAGCATTTT.

This clonotype turned up a few times. CDR3 bases: TGTGCCAGCAGCCAAGAGGAGCGGGGGGGCGAGACCCAGTACTTC. The encoded protein is CASSQEERGGETQYF. The chain has TRBV4-2 and TRBJ2-5; TRBD2 aligns across 10 bases. Germline CDR1 LGHNA, CDR2 YNFKEQ. Trimming took 0 bases from V and 5 from J; bases not matched to a gene: 3. The CDR3 spans 15 residues.

The rearrangement joins TRBV29-1 to TRBJ1-1; D call uncertain. The CDR3 has 12 residues. CDR1 and CDR2 (germline): SQVTM, ANQGSEA. Trimming left V 6 bases short and J 3 bases short, with 11 bases between. Here the CDR3 DNA reads TGCAGCGTCCTCCCGGCGCACACTGAAGCTTTCTTT. Translated: CSVLPAHTEAFF.

This clonotype appeared a few times. The chain combines TRBV6-5 with TRBJ1-6; no clear D gene. The CDR3 totals 16 residues. Per the germline V gene, CDR1 is MNHEY and CDR2 is SVGAGI. The ends were cut back, 0 bases at V and 6 bases at J, with 12 bases in the middle. CDR3 DNA: TGTGCCAGCAGTTACTCCCTCCGGGCAAGTAATTCACCCCTCCACTTT. Its translation: CASSYSLRASNSPLHF.